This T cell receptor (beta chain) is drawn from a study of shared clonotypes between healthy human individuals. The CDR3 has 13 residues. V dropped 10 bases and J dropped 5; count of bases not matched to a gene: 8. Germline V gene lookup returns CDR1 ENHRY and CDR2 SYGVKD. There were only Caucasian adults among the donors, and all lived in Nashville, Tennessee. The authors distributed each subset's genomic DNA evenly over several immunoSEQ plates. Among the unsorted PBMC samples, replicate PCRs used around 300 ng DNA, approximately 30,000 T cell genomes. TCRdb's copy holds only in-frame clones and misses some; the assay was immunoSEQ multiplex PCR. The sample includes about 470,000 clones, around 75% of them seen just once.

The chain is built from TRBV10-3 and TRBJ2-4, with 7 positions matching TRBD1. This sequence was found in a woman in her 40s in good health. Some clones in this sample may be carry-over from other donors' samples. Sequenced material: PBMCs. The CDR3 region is CATHGTVENIQYF. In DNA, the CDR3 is TGTGCCACCCACGGGACAGTTGAAAACATTCAGTACTTC.